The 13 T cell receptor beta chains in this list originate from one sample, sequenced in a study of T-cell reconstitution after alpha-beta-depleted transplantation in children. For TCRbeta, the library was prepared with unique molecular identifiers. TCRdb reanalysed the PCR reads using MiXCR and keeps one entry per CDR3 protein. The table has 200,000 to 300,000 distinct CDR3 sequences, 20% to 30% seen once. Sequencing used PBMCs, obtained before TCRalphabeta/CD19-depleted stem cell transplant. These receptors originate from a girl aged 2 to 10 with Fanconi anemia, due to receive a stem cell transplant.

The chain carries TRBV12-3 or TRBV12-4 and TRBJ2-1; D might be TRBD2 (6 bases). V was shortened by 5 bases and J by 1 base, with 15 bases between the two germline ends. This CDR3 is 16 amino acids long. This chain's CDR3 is CASSDHSGYSYNEQFF. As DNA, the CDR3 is TGTGCCAGCAGTGACCATAGCGGCTATTCCTACAATGAGCAGTTCTTC.

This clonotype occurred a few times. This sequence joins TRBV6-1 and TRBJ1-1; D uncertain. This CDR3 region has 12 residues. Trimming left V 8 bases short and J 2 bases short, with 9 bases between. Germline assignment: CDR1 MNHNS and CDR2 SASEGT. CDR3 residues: CASAVTNTEAFF. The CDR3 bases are TGTGCCAGCGCGGTAACTAACACTGAAGCTTTCTTT.

CDR3 region: CASSAGLAETQYF. DNA of the CDR3: TGTGCCAGCAGCGCCGGACTAGCGGAGACCCAGTACTTC. This sequence joins TRBV7-2 and TRBJ2-5, with TRBD2 matching over 9 bases. With 5 bases clipped from V and 5 bases from J, the junction kept 3 bases outside the gene matches. The CDR3 contains 13 residues. Germline assignment: CDR1 SGHTA and CDR2 FQGNSA.

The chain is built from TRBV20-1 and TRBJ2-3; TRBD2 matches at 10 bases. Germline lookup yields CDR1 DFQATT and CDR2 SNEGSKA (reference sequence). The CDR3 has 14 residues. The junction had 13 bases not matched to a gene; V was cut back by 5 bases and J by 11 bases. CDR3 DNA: TGCAGTGCTCCAGGACTAGCGGTACATCGTGGGCAGTATTTT. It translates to CSAPGLAVHRGQYF.

The CDR3 DNA is TGTGCCAGCAGCACAGGACAGGGCCAACCGTACGAGCAGTACTTC. This encodes CASSTGQGQPYEQYF. This sequence joins TRBV11-3 and TRBJ2-7; 8 positions match TRBD1. Germline CDR1 reads SGHNT; CDR2 reads YENEEA. With 5 bases clipped from V and 4 bases from J, the junction kept 10 bases outside the gene matches. The CDR3 spans 15 residues.

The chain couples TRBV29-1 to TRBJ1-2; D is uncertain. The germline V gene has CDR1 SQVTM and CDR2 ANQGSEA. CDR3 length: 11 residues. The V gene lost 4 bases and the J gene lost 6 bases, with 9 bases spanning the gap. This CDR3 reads CSVVPADGYTF. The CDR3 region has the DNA TGCAGCGTTGTCCCGGCGGATGGCTACACCTTC.

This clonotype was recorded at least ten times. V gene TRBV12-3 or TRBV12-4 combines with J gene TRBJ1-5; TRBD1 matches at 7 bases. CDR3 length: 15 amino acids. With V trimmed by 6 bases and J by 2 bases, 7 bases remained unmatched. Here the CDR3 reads CASRDRSGGNQPQHF. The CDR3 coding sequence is TGTGCCAGCAGGGACAGGTCGGGAGGCAATCAGCCCCAGCATTTT.

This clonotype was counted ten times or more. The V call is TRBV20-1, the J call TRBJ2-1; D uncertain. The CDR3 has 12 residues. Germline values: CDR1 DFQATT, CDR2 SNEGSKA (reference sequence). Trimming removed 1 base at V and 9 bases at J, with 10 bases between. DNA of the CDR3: TGCAGTGCTAGAGTAAGAGTGACTGAGCAGTTCTTC. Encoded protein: CSARVRVTEQFF.

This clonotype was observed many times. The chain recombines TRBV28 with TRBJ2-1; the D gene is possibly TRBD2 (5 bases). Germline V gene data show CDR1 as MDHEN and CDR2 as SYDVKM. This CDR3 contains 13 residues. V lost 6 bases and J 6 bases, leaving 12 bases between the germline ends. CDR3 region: CASSPSGVNEQFF. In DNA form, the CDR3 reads TGTGCCAGCAGCCCCTCCGGGGTCAATGAGCAGTTCTTC.

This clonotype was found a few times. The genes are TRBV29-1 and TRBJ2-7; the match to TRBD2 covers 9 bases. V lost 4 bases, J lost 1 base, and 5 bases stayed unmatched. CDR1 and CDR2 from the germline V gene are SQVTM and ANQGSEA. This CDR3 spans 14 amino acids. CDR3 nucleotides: TGCAGCGTTGGAGGGCTAGCGGGGTCCTACGAGCAGTACTTC. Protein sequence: CSVGGLAGSYEQYF.

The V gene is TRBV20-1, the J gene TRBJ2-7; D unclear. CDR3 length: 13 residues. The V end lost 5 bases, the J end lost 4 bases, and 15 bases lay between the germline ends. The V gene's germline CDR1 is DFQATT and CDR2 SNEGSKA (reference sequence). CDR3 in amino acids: CSAAMQPTYEQYF. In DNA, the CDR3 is TGCAGTGCTGCGATGCAGCCCACTTACGAGCAGTACTTC.

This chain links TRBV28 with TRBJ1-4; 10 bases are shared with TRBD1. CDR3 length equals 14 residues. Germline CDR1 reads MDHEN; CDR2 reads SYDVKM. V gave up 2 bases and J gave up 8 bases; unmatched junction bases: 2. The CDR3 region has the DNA TGTGCCAGCAGTTTAGCGGGACAGGGGGAAAAACTGTTTTTT. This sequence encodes CASSLAGQGEKLFF.

The CDR3 DNA reads as TGCAGTGCTAGAGATCGGGGCAGGGCGGCGTGGGAGCAGTACTTC. It translates to CSARDRGRAAWEQYF. J is TRBJ2-7 and V is TRBV20-1, with D perhaps given as TRBD1 or TRBD2 (5 bases each). Germline V gene data show CDR1 as DFQATT and CDR2 as SNEGSKA (reference sequence). Trimming removed 0 bases from V and 7 bases from J, with 19 bases in between. The CDR3 is made up of 15 amino acids.